This TCR beta chain comes out of a study of regulatory T cells in long-lasting Graves disease. Overall study: To qualify as persistent, Graves' disease required over 5 years of antithyroid drugs with positive TSH receptor antibodies.

TCR beta libraries were built with iRepertoire HTBI primers and Arm-PCR of CDR3 regions. Original methodology: Detected in the samples were about 58 TRBV and over twelve TRBJ segments. One entry per CDR3 protein results from TCRdb running MiXCR on the multiplex PCR reads. TCRdb, not the authors, supplied the V and J calls. The sample yields hundreds of thousands of distinct CDR3 sequences, less than 25% seen once. Germline trimming cut 10 bases from V and 2 bases from J; bases unmatched to any gene: 13. Germline-derived CDR1 and CDR2 are ENHRY and SYGVKD. The CDR3 spans 15 residues. Time point in this sample: persistent/refractory GD, antithyroid drugs over 5 years with positive TRAb. After RNA was extracted from PBMCs, the TCR library was made from it. This clonotype was found many times.

This TCR was sampled from a female donor with Graves disease. This specimen consisted of peripheral blood mononuclear cells (PBMCs), obtained when the disease was refractory, from a patient treated with antithyroid drugs. This chain joins TRBV10-3 and TRBJ2-7; 8 nucleotides agree with TRBD1. The CDR3 protein is CATTTNRGKAYEQYF. The CDR3 DNA reads TGTGCCACCACAACCAACAGGGGGAAGGCCTACGAGCAGTACTTC.